These T cell receptor beta chains were read from a single sample in a study of glioma-infiltrating T cells. TCRdb passed the multiplex PCR reads through MiXCR, listing each CDR3 protein once. The sample consists of about 130,000 distinct CDR3 sequences, 24% of them appearing once. Sequenced: glioma tissue, nonneoplastic brain tissue, or PBMCs (not recorded which). These receptors came from a human donor with low-grade glioma or glioblastoma, undergoing nonglioma brain surgery, or in good health (not recorded which). The CDR3 runs from the conserved cysteine through the conserved F or W. The D gene is left open where the match is weak. A row's size may be missing; if present it is once, few, many or a size class.

clone size | J gene | D gene | V gene | CDR3 protein | CDR3 DNA
- | TRBJ1-4 | - | TRBV6-6 | CASSYSGVSNEKLFF | TGTGCCAGCAGTTACTCTGGCGTGAGTAATGAAAAACTGTTTTTT
few | TRBJ1-1 | - | TRBV5-4 | CASSNQDTEAFF | TGTGCCAGCAGCAACCAGGACACTGAAGCTTTCTTT
few | TRBJ2-5 | TRBD2 | TRBV20-1 | CSARGGAGETQYF | TGCAGTGCCCGCGGGGGGGCGGGAGAGACCCAGTACTTC
- | TRBJ1-3 | - | TRBV3-1 | CASSQDGGNTIYF | TGTGCCAGCAGCCAAGACGGTGGAAACACCATATATTTT
few | TRBJ1-1 | - | TRBV18 | CASSPETMNTEAFF | TGTGCCAGCTCACCGGAGACCATGAACACTGAAGCTTTCTTT
medium-sized | TRBJ2-3 | TRBD1 | TRBV7-8 | CASGTGYGTQYF | TGTGCCAGCGGGACAGGTTACGGTACGCAGTATTTT
many | TRBJ1-1 | - | TRBV4-1 | CASSQGRSVEAFF | TGCGCCAGCAGCCAAGGGAGGAGCGTTGAAGCTTTCTTT
- | TRBJ2-2 | - | TRBV7-3 | CASSLTEGGPGELFF | TGTGCCAGCAGCTTAACGGAGGGAGGCCCCGGGGAGCTGTTTTTT
few | TRBJ1-2 | - | TRBV7-9 | CASSLVGGVYGYTF | TGTGCCAGCAGCTTAGTGGGGGGAGTCTATGGCTACACCTTC
once | TRBJ2-4 | - | TRBV11-2 | CASSLDQRDIQYF | TGTGCCAGCAGCTTAGATCAGAGGGACATTCAGTACTTC
- | TRBJ1-2 | - | TRBV27 | CASSLTWGGADRYGYTF | TGTGCCAGCAGTTTAACTTGGGGGGGCGCGGATAGGTATGGCTACACCTTC
many | TRBJ1-1 | TRBD1 | TRBV28 | CASSDRESAFF | TGTGCCAGCAGCGACAGGGAGTCCGCTTTCTTT
- | TRBJ1-5 | - | TRBV7-3 | CASSLMEPGIGNQPQHF | TGTGCCAGCAGCTTAATGGAACCAGGGATTGGCAATCAGCCCCAGCATTTT
- | TRBJ2-6 | - | TRBV25-1 | CASRAGANVLTF | TGTGCCAGCAGGGCTGGGGCCAACGTCCTGACTTTC
- | TRBJ2-2 | - | TRBV19 | CASSIGVGRPGELFF | TGTGCCAGTAGTATAGGAGTAGGGCGTCCCGGGGAGCTGTTTTTT
once | TRBJ1-1 | - | TRBV18 | CASSPDSIAEAFF | TGTGCCAGCTCACCGGACTCAATAGCTGAAGCTTTCTTT
many | TRBJ1-2 | - | TRBV6-1 | CASRAWLANYGYTF | TGTGCCAGCAGGGCATGGTTAGCTAACTATGGCTACACCTTC
- | TRBJ1-1 | - | TRBV7-9 | CASSLTGNTEAFF | TGTGCCAGCAGCCTGACAGGGAACACTGAAGCTTTCTTT
many | TRBJ2-3 | - | TRBV7-8 | CASSLRGGSTDTQYF | TGTGCCAGCAGCCTCAGGGGAGGAAGCACAGATACGCAGTATTTT
many | TRBJ2-5 | TRBD2 | TRBV20-1 | CSAVLAGGKETQYF | TGCAGTGCCGTTCTAGCGGGGGGGAAAGAGACCCAGTACTTC
few | TRBJ1-1 | - | TRBV5-1 | CASSLSRNEAFF | TGCGCCAGCAGCTTGAGCAGAAATGAAGCTTTCTTT
- | TRBJ1-1 | - | TRBV5-1 | CASSLAGPTLNTEAFF | TGCGCCAGCAGCTTGGCCGGGCCCACGCTGAACACTGAAGCTTTCTTT
many | TRBJ1-5 | - | TRBV20-1 | CSAPDRYSNQPQHF | TGCAGTGCCCCAGACAGATACAGCAATCAGCCCCAGCATTTT
- | TRBJ2-3 | TRBD2 | TRBV3-1 | CASSVAGATIDTQYF | TGTGCCAGCAGCGTAGCGGGAGCAACTATCGATACGCAGTATTTT
- | TRBJ1-2 | - | TRBV4-1 | CASSQDLRVLYGYTF | TGCGCCAGCAGCCAAGATCTTAGGGTACTCTATGGCTACACCTTC
- | TRBJ1-1 | - | TRBV3-1 | CASSQVEDTTEAFF | TGTGCCAGCAGCCAAGTAGAAGACACCACTGAAGCTTTCTTT
few | TRBJ2-3 | TRBD1 | TRBV12-3/TRBV12-4 | CASSPRDRITDTQYF | TGTGCCAGCAGTCCTCGGGACAGGATCACAGATACGCAGTATTTT
few | TRBJ1-6 | TRBD1 | TRBV2 | CASRRQGSDNSPLHF | TGTGCCAGCAGGAGACAGGGGTCCGATAATTCACCCCTCCACTTT
- | TRBJ1-1 | - | TRBV29-1 | CSVEGQMNTEAFF | TGCAGCGTAGAGGGGCAGATGAACACTGAAGCTTTCTTT
many | TRBJ2-1 | - | TRBV27 | CASRRPSSYNEQFF | TGTGCCAGCAGGCGTCCCAGCTCCTACAATGAGCAGTTCTTC
few | TRBJ1-5 | - | TRBV6-1 | CASRSWGGGNQPQHF | TGTGCCAGCAGGTCCTGGGGGGGAGGCAATCAGCCCCAGCATTTT
- | TRBJ1-5 | - | TRBV28 | CASSLRPWGQPQHF | TGTGCCAGCAGTTTAAGGCCATGGGGTCAGCCCCAGCATTTT
few | TRBJ2-2 | - | TRBV4-1 | CASSQEGQNTGELFF | TGCGCCAGCAGCCAAGAGGGACAGAACACCGGGGAGCTGTTTTTT
- | TRBJ1-5 | TRBD1 | TRBV6-8 | CAGSGQGPNQPQHF | TGTGCCGGTTCGGGACAGGGTCCGAATCAGCCCCAGCATTTT
many | TRBJ2-1 | - | TRBV27 | CASSLSVGRNEQFF | TGTGCCAGCAGTTTATCAGTGGGTCGGAATGAGCAGTTCTTC
few | TRBJ2-3 | TRBD2 | TRBV12-3/TRBV12-4 | CASRPGTSSNTQYF | TGTGCCAGCAGACCCGGGACTAGCTCTAATACGCAGTATTTT
- | TRBJ2-3 | TRBD2 | TRBV11-1 | CASKKGLAAQYF | TGTGCCAGCAAAAAGGGACTAGCGGCGCAGTATTTT
- | TRBJ2-3 | TRBD2 | TRBV27 | CASRQTSASTDTQYF | TGTGCCAGCAGGCAGACTAGCGCCAGCACAGATACGCAGTATTTT
- | TRBJ1-2 | TRBD1 | TRBV11-2 | CASSSPGTGQGYTF | TGTGCCAGCAGCTCGCCCGGGACAGGGCAAGGCTACACCTTC
- | TRBJ2-5 | TRBD2 | TRBV5-4 | CASSRTSEETQYF | TGTGCCAGCAGTCGGACTAGCGAGGAGACCCAGTACTTC
few | TRBJ2-1 | - | TRBV19 | CASSALGALNEQFF | TGTGCCAGTAGTGCCCTGGGGGCACTCAATGAGCAGTTCTTC
few | TRBJ1-1 | - | TRBV18 | CASSPQGGANTEAFF | TGTGCCAGCTCACCACAGGGCGGGGCGAACACTGAAGCTTTCTTT
many | TRBJ2-3 | - | TRBV14 | CASSQVVTTDTQYF | TGTGCCAGCAGCCAAGTGGTCACCACAGATACGCAGTATTTT
many | TRBJ1-1 | - | TRBV5-1 | CASSPLGGTEAFF | TGCGCCAGCAGCCCCCTGGGGGGAACTGAAGCTTTCTTT
many | TRBJ2-3 | - | TRBV27 | CASSLLARGAGMDTQYF | TGTGCCAGCAGTTTATTGGCCAGGGGGGCCGGAATGGATACGCAGTATTTT
many | TRBJ1-4 | - | TRBV25-1 | CASSETGEKLFF | TGTGCCAGCAGTGAAACAGGGGAAAAACTGTTTTTT
- | TRBJ2-5 | TRBD1 | TRBV20-1 | CSARASGQGRETQYF | TGCAGTGCTAGAGCCTCCGGACAGGGTAGAGAGACCCAGTACTTC
few | TRBJ1-1 | - | TRBV7-9 | CASSLQSGMNTEAFF | TGTGCCAGCAGCTTACAAAGTGGCATGAACACTGAAGCTTTCTTT
- | TRBJ2-5 | - | TRBV4-1 | CASSQVMGIETQYF | TGCGCCAGCAGCCAAGTCATGGGGATCGAGACCCAGTACTTC
many | TRBJ1-1 | - | TRBV7-9 | CASSSTSSTEAFF | TGTGCCAGCAGCTCTACATCGAGCACTGAAGCTTTCTTT
few | TRBJ1-1 | - | TRBV20-1 | CSARDTKGSVNTEAFF | TGCAGTGCTAGAGATACGAAGGGCAGCGTGAACACTGAAGCTTTCTTT
- | TRBJ2-5 | - | TRBV12-3/TRBV12-4 | CASSPTGEGTQYF | TGTGCCAGCAGTCCGACAGGGGAGGGGACCCAGTACTTC
many | TRBJ2-5 | TRBD1 | TRBV2 | CASDRVMQTQYF | TGTGCCAGCGACAGGGTTATGCAGACCCAGTACTTC
- | TRBJ2-1 | TRBD2 | TRBV5-1 | CASTGGTGGNEQFF | TGCGCCAGCACCGGGGGGACCGGGGGCAATGAGCAGTTCTTC
few | TRBJ1-5 | TRBD1 | TRBV2 | CATSGQGNQPQHF | TGTGCCACCTCCGGACAGGGCAATCAGCCCCAGCATTTT
- | TRBJ2-1 | - | TRBV15 | CASSSDSLGDNEQFF | TGTGCCTCCAGCTCAGACTCACTCGGGGACAATGAGCAGTTCTTC
few | TRBJ1-1 | TRBD1 | TRBV19 | CASSRQGQAFF | TGTGCCAGTAGTCGACAGGGGCAAGCTTTCTTT
few | TRBJ2-1 | - | TRBV7-6 | CASSLWDEQFF | TGTGCCAGCAGCTTATGGGATGAGCAGTTCTTC
few | TRBJ1-5 | - | TRBV19 | CASSIDLGYYQPQHF | TGTGCCAGTAGTATAGATCTAGGGTATTATCAGCCCCAGCATTTT